The next 10 T cell receptor beta chains were all read from a single sample in a study of T-cell memory formation after mild COVID-19 listed by TCRdb under 2021. The library came from 5' RACE. Sequencing instrument: Illumina NovaSeq 6000. The public reads were run again by TCRdb, first through fastp at Q25 and then through MiXCR, and only productive beta chains were kept. Each entry is one CDR3 protein sequence, shown with its most common DNA and genes. The sample has about 210,000 distinct CDR3 sequences on record, approximately 10% of them singletons. The ten largest make up roughly 3.2% of the sample. Sequenced input: PBMCs or a T cell subset sorted from them (not recorded which). The receptors were sampled from a man aged 18 to 30 who had mild COVID-19 (a few samples of this study predate the infection). The sample titles of this study are shuffled in the database, so cell type and time point are left out; the donor was told from shared clones.

The rearrangement joins TRBV5-1 to TRBJ2-7, with unresolved D. The germline CDR1 and CDR2 sequences are SGHRS and YFSETQ. The CDR3 has 13 residues. The ends were cut back, 0 bases at V and 3 bases at J, with 7 bases in the middle. The CDR3 DNA reads TGCGCCAGCAGCTTGGATGGGATCTACGAGCAGTACTTC. Amino acid sequence: CASSLDGIYEQYF.

The rearrangement links TRBV20-1 to TRBJ1-4; a possible D gene is TRBD1 (6 bases). Germline loops: CDR1 DFQATT, CDR2 SNEGSKA (reference sequence). The V end lost 0 bases, the J end lost 8 bases, and 19 bases lay between the germline ends. This CDR3 comprises 16 residues. The CDR3 DNA reads as TGCAGTGCTAGAGAGCACGGTGCAGGGGCGGGGGAAAAACTGTTTTTT. This sequence encodes CSAREHGAGAGEKLFF.

This chain joins TRBV6-6 and TRBJ2-1; D could derive from TRBD1 or TRBD2 (5 bases each). CDR3 length: 18 amino acids. Trimming took 2 bases from V and 5 from J, leaving 22 bases between them. The germline CDR1 and CDR2 sequences are MNHNY and SVGAGI (reference sequence). The CDR3 DNA follows: TGTGCCAGCAGTTACAGCGCAGGAGGCAGGGCCGCACACAATGAGCAGTTCTTC. Translated, it gives CASSYSAGGRAAHNEQFF.

The chain carries TRBV5-5 and TRBJ2-5; 9 positions agree with TRBD2. Germline CDR1 is SGHKS and CDR2 is YYEKEE (reference sequence). The CDR3 runs 16 residues. Losses at the gene ends were 2 bases for V and 0 bases for J; bases not matched to a gene: 5. CDR3 in DNA: TGTGCCAGCAGCTTTACGGCTAGCGGGGACCAAGAGACCCAGTACTTC. Amino acids: CASSFTASGDQETQYF.

The chain joins TRBV20-1 to TRBJ1-4; a possible D gene is TRBD1 (5 bases). The length of the CDR3 is 13 residues. CDR1 and CDR2 from the germline V gene are DFQATT and SNEGSKA (reference sequence). Between the trimmed V and J ends, which lost 5 bases and 0 bases, there was a span of 7 bases. In DNA form, the CDR3 reads TGCAGTGCTCTGACAGCAACTAATGAAAAACTGTTTTTT. It translates to CSALTATNEKLFF.

The V gene is TRBV15, the J gene TRBJ1-2; D is unclear. The V end lost 0 bases, the J end lost 10 bases, and 15 bases lay between the germline ends. The CDR3 extends over 14 amino acids. The germline V gene encodes CDR1 LNHNV and CDR2 YYDKDF (reference sequence). The CDR3 loop reads CATSRDFTVKDYTF. In nucleotides, the CDR3 is TGTGCCACCAGCAGAGATTTTACGGTCAAGGACTACACCTTC.

This chain joins TRBV7-2 and TRBJ2-3, with D uncertain. The CDR3 sequence is 13 residues long. V was shortened by 5 bases and J by 1 base, with 7 bases between the two germline ends. Germline CDR1 and CDR2: SGHTA and FQGNSA. The CDR3 nucleotides are TGTGCCAGCAGCAACCGGGGCACAGATACGCAGTATTTT. Translated: CASSNRGTDTQYF.

This clonotype has at least ten counts. This chain links TRBV29-1 with TRBJ2-3; D ambiguous. The ends were cut back, 6 bases at V and 5 bases at J, with 18 bases in the middle. The CDR3 is made up of 14 amino acids. Germline loops: CDR1 SQVTM, CDR2 ANQGSEA. CDR3 amino acids: CSVALSVDGDTQYF. CDR3 coding DNA: TGCAGCGTCGCCCTCTCTGTGGACGGAGATACGCAGTATTTT.

This clonotype has just a few counts. The chain is built from TRBV7-7 and TRBJ2-6; the D is unclear. The CDR3 is 14 residues long. CDR1 and CDR2 (germline): SSHAT, FNYEAQ (reference sequence). Trimming pared 2 bases from V and 2 bases from J, leaving 4 bases between. The CDR3 region has the DNA TGTGCCAGCAGCTTATCCCCTGGGGCCAACGTCCTGACTTTC. This codes for CASSLSPGANVLTF.

This clonotype was counted only a few times. CDR3 amino acids: CASRRAGGSYNEQFF. CDR3 DNA: TGTGCCAGCAGACGAGCGGGGGGTTCCTACAATGAGCAGTTCTTC. The chain combines TRBV5-4 with TRBJ2-1; 9 nucleotides align to TRBD2. Per the germline V gene, CDR1 is SGHNT and CDR2 is YYREEE (reference sequence). This CDR3 is built from 15 residues. The V and J ends lost 5 bases and 1 base, in that order; junction bases with no gene match: 4.